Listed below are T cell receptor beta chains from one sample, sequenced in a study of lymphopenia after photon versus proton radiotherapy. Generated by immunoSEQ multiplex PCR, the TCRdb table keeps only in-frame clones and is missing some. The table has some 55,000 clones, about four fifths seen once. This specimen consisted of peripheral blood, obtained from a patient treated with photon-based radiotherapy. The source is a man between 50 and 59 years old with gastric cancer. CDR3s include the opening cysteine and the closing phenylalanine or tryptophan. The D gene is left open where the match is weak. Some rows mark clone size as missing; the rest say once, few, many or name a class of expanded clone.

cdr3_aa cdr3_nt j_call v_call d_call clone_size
CASSPGLSYEQYF TGTGCCAGCAGTCCCGGACTCTCCTACGAGCAGTACTTC TRBJ2-7 TRBV6-6 NA NA
CASSSGQGRTGELFF TGCGCCAGCAGCTCGGGACAGGGACGGACCGGGGAGCTGTTTTTT TRBJ2-2 TRBV5-1 TRBD1 NA
CASSFVDSGNTIYF TGTGCCAGCAGCTTTGTGGATTCTGGAAACACCATATATTTT TRBJ1-3 TRBV5-6 NA NA
CASSYRVHEQFF TGTGCCAGTAGTTACAGGGTCCATGAGCAGTTCTTC TRBJ2-1 TRBV19 NA few
CASSFGQGNYGYTF TGCGCCAGCAGCTTCGGCCAGGGAAACTATGGCTACACCTTC TRBJ1-2 TRBV5-1 NA NA
CASSPGQGTTEAFF TGTGCCAGCTCACCCGGACAGGGGACCACTGAAGCTTTCTTT TRBJ1-1 TRBV18 TRBD1 NA
CASSSGGEGYGYTF TGTGCCAGCAGCTCCGGGGGCGAGGGCTATGGCTACACCTTC TRBJ1-2 TRBV2 NA NA
CASSQGFGRAYNEQFF TGCGCCAGCAGCCAAGGTTTCGGGAGGGCCTACAATGAGCAGTTCTTC TRBJ2-1 TRBV4-1 TRBD2 NA
CAWNPGGSGGSLSEQFF TGTGCCTGGAACCCGGGGGGTTCGGGCGGGAGTTTGTCAGAGCAGTTCTTC TRBJ2-1 TRBV30 TRBD2 NA
CASSAKQGDYNEQFF TGTGCCAGCAGTGCCAAGCAGGGGGACTACAATGAGCAGTTCTTC TRBJ2-1 TRBV2 TRBD1 NA
CASSPRPGSPSLQYF TGTGCCAGCAGTCCCAGACCCGGGTCCCCGTCTCTGCAGTACTTC TRBJ2-7 TRBV28 NA NA
CASSQVWQVYEKLFF TGTGCCAGCAGCCAAGTTTGGCAGGTATATGAAAAACTGTTTTTT TRBJ1-4 TRBV4-2 NA NA
CSALVVGEQFF TGCAGTGCCCTTGTCGTGGGTGAGCAGTTCTTC TRBJ2-1 TRBV20-1 NA NA
CASSLVAGGSSNQPQHF TGTGCCAGCAGTTTGGTGGCAGGGGGCTCTAGCAATCAGCCCCAGCATTTT TRBJ1-5 TRBV27 TRBD1 NA
CASSSRGERRAFF TGTGCCAGCTCCTCCAGGGGGGAAAGAAGGGCTTTCTTT TRBJ1-1 TRBV25-1 TRBD1 NA
CASSPDRAQGNQPQHF TGTGCCAGCTCACCCGACAGGGCCCAAGGCAATCAGCCCCAGCATTTT TRBJ1-5 TRBV18 TRBD1 NA
CASRGSGLYSNQPQHF TGTGCCAGCCGGGGGTCGGGGTTATATAGCAATCAGCCCCAGCATTTT TRBJ1-5 TRBV19 NA NA
CASSSLQGGEEKLFF TGTGCCAGCAGTTCCCTACAGGGAGGGGAGGAAAAACTGTTTTTT TRBJ1-4 TRBV28 NA NA
CASSLNPGGETQYF TGTGCCAGCAGCTTAAACCCCGGCGGAGAGACCCAGTACTTC TRBJ2-5 TRBV7-6 NA NA
CAISESMGIREAFF TGTGCCATCAGTGAGTCGATGGGGATTCGCGAAGCTTTCTTT TRBJ1-1 TRBV10-3 NA NA
CASSSLSHTQYF TGTGCCAGCTCATCCCTCAGCCATACGCAGTATTTT TRBJ2-3 TRBV11-2 NA few
CASSLATGAGELFF TGTGCCAGCAGCTTAGCGACGGGGGCCGGGGAGCTGTTTTTT TRBJ2-2 TRBV7-9 NA NA
CASSSGTSGSEEQFF TGTGCCAGCAGCTCTGGGACTAGCGGGAGCGAGGAGCAGTTCTTC TRBJ2-1 TRBV11-3 TRBD2 NA
CASSLATGDLSEAFF TGCGCCAGCAGCTTGGCGACAGGGGACTTATCTGAAGCTTTCTTT TRBJ1-1 TRBV5-1 TRBD1 NA
CASSFSGSSYEQYF TGCGCCAGCAGCTTCAGCGGGAGCTCCTACGAGCAGTACTTC TRBJ2-7 TRBV5-1 TRBD2 NA
CAWALAGEDTQYF TGTGCCTGGGCGCTAGCGGGAGAAGACACGCAGTATTTT TRBJ2-3 TRBV30 TRBD2 NA
CARPGLAGVEETQYF TGTGCCAGGCCCGGACTAGCGGGAGTTGAGGAGACCCAGTACTTC TRBJ2-5 TRBV14 TRBD2 NA